The 28 T cell receptor beta chains presented below share a single source sample, sequenced in a study of cytomegalovirus exposure and HLA in healthy donors. PCR amplification relied on 60 Vbeta primers (plus 13 Jbeta primers). Sequencing was performed with immunoSEQ multiplex PCR; in TCRdb, only in-frame clones are kept and a portion is missing. Here the sample spans over 120,000 clones, around two thirds being singletons. Sequencing was carried out using PBMCs. The receptors here all came from a woman aged 60 to 75 in good health and CMV-seropositive.

The chain employs TRBV5-6 and TRBJ2-1, with TRBD2 matching over 14 bases. This CDR3 spans 19 amino acids. Germline trimming cut 0 bases from V and 0 bases from J; bases unmatched to any gene: 5. Germline CDR1 SGHDT, CDR2 YYEEEE. The CDR3 is CASSLAGTSGGHSYNEQFF. In DNA, the CDR3 is TGTGCCAGCAGCTTGGCCGGGACTAGCGGGGGTCACTCCTACAATGAGCAGTTCTTC.

The V call is TRBV5-1, the J call TRBJ1-4; D is unresolved. Germline-derived CDR1 and CDR2 are SGHRS and YFSETQ. This CDR3 is 15 amino acids long. V was shortened by 4 bases and J by 3 bases, with 13 bases between the two germline ends. The CDR3 protein is CASSPLEAANEKLFF. The CDR3, as DNA: TGCGCCAGCAGCCCGCTAGAAGCGGCTAATGAAAAACTGTTTTTT.

V is TRBV27 and J is TRBJ1-1; possibly TRBD1 for D (5 bases). Trimming removed 3 bases from V and 5 bases from J, with 10 bases in between. CDR3 length equals 13 residues. CDR1 MNHEY and CDR2 SMNVEV come from the germline V gene (reference sequence). The CDR3 spells CASSFLGGTEAFF. CDR3 in DNA: TGTGCCAGCAGTTTTTTGGGGGGGACTGAAGCTTTCTTT.

The rearrangement uses TRBV5-1 and TRBJ1-1; D might be TRBD1 (6 bases). This CDR3 spans 15 amino acids. From germline, CDR1 is SGHRS and CDR2 YFSETQ. Trimming left V 4 bases short and J 1 base short, with 14 bases between. The CDR3 sequence: CASSPRTGPNTEAFF. In nucleotides, the CDR3 is TGCGCCAGCAGCCCCCGTACAGGGCCGAACACTGAAGCTTTCTTT.

This clone was seen a handful of times. The DNA of the CDR3 is TGTGCCAGCAGCTATTATGGGGACAGGACCCAGCCCCAGCATTTT. Protein sequence: CASSYYGDRTQPQHF. The genes are TRBV5-4 and TRBJ1-5, with TRBD1 matching over 8 bases. This CDR3 contains 15 residues. Germline assignment: CDR1 SGHNT and CDR2 YYREEE (reference sequence). Trimming cost V 3 bases and J 7 bases; bases outside gene matches: 9.

The rearrangement joins TRBV5-4 to TRBJ1-2, with 10 bases matching TRBD1. The germline V gene encodes CDR1 SGHNT and CDR2 YYREEE (reference sequence). V lost 0 bases, J lost 7 bases, and 6 bases stayed unmatched. The CDR3 is 15 amino acids. CDR3 protein: CASSLADRGRGGYTF. In DNA, the CDR3 is TGTGCCAGCAGCTTGGCCGACAGGGGGCGGGGTGGCTACACCTTC. Full variable domain (outside the CDR3, taken from reference TRBV5-4 and TRBJ1-2): ETGVTQSPTHLIKTRGQQVTLRCSSQSGHNTVSWYQQALGQGPQFIFQYYREEENGRGNFPPRFSGLQFPNYSSELNVNALELDDSALYLCASSLADRGRGGYTFGSGTRLTVV.

The J gene is TRBJ2-1, the V gene TRBV5-4; 14 bases match TRBD2. The germline V gene has CDR1 SGHNT and CDR2 YYREEE (reference sequence). The V and J ends lost 0 bases and 8 bases, in that order; junction bases with no gene match: 1. There are 15 residues in the CDR3. CDR3: CASSLGGLAGDEQFF. The CDR3 DNA sequence: TGTGCCAGCAGCTTGGGGGGACTAGCGGGAGATGAGCAGTTCTTC.

The gene calls are TRBV19 and TRBJ2-5; 8 bases map to TRBD1. Germline V gene data show CDR1 as LNHDA and CDR2 as SQIVND (reference sequence). The CDR3 covers 12 residues. After removal of 5 bases from V and 7 bases from J, the junction contained 3 bases not matched to a gene. CDR3 bases: TGTGCCAGTAGTGGACAGGGCGGGACCCAGTACTTC. Encoded protein: CASSGQGGTQYF.

This clone was detected a few times. The chain has TRBV6-1 and TRBJ2-5, with 9 bases that match TRBD1. The J segment lost 4 bases and the V segment lost 10 bases, leaving 4 bases of the junction unmatched. Germline V gene data show CDR1 as MNHNS and CDR2 as SASEGT. The CDR3 contains 12 residues. This CDR3 is CAITGGLETQYF. The CDR3 coding sequence is TGTGCCATAACAGGGGGCCTAGAGACCCAGTACTTC.

In regard to this clone: One end of the junction does not line up with germline, which may come from a read error. DNA of the CDR3: TGTGCCAGCAGTGGGGAGACAACTAATGAAAGACTGTTTTTT. Its translation: CASSGETTNERLFF. The chain is built from TRBV6-1 and TRBJ1-4; D not resolved. Germline CDR1 reads MNHNS; CDR2 reads SASEGT. The CDR3 is made up of 14 amino acids.

This clone was recorded a few times. The chain has TRBV5-8 and TRBJ2-3; D not certain. Trimming pared 3 bases from V and 14 bases from J, leaving 13 bases between. The germline V gene encodes CDR1 SGHTS and CDR2 YDEGEE. The CDR3 is 11 amino acids. CDR3 residues: CASSSPNIRYF. The CDR3 nucleotides are TGTGCCAGCAGCTCGCCGAATATTAGGTATTTT.

The chain uses TRBV5-1 and TRBJ2-7; D may be TRBD1 (6 bases). There are 14 residues in the CDR3. CDR1 and CDR2 from the germline V gene are SGHRS and YFSETQ. V was trimmed by 0 bases and J by 3 bases, leaving 10 bases between them. Here the CDR3 DNA reads TGCGCCAGCAGCTTGGGGTACAGGGTCTACGAGCAGTACTTC. It encodes CASSLGYRVYEQYF.

The V call is TRBV7-7, the J call TRBJ2-3, with 7 bases aligning to TRBD2. The length of the CDR3 is 14 residues. The V gene's germline CDR1 is SSHAT and CDR2 FNYEAQ (reference sequence). Trimming at V came to 1 base and at J to 4 bases, leaving 2 bases not matched to a gene. CDR3 in DNA: TGTGCCAGCAGCTTAGGACTAGCTTCAGATACGCAGTATTTT. Translated: CASSLGLASDTQYF.

V usage is TRBV5-4 and J usage is TRBJ2-3, with TRBD2 identical over 12 bases. After removal of 1 base from V and 5 bases from J, the junction contained 5 bases not matched to a gene. The CDR3 sequence is 16 residues long. Per the germline V gene, CDR1 is SGHNT and CDR2 is YYREEE (reference sequence). The CDR3 nucleotides are TGTGCCAGCAGCTTGCGACTAGCGGGAGCGATAGATACGCAGTATTTT. It is translated as CASSLRLAGAIDTQYF. Full variable domain (outside the CDR3, taken from reference TRBV5-4 and TRBJ2-3): ETGVTQSPTHLIKTRGQQVTLRCSSQSGHNTVSWYQQALGQGPQFIFQYYREEENGRGNFPPRFSGLQFPNYSSELNVNALELDDSALYLCASSLRLAGAIDTQYFGPGTRLTVL.

The chain employs TRBV5-1 and TRBJ2-2; no clear D gene. The CDR3 contains 17 residues. V shed 3 bases and J shed 3 bases, with 18 bases lying between them. Per germline, CDR1 SGHRS and CDR2 YFSETQ. The CDR3 DNA is TGCGCCAGCAGCTCAACCCCAACCATAGCCGACACCGGGGAGCTGTTTTTT. It yields the protein CASSSTPTIADTGELFF.

This chain uses TRBV28 with TRBJ2-7; D perhaps matches TRBD2 (6 bases). V was shortened by 7 bases and J by 6 bases, with 19 bases between the two germline ends. Germline V gene lookup returns CDR1 MDHEN and CDR2 SYDVKM. The CDR3 length is 14 residues. CDR3 residues: CASTPSAGSGEQYF. The CDR3 bases are TGTGCCAGCACCCCTTCGGCCGGGAGTGGCGAGCAGTACTTC.

V and J are TRBV6-5 and TRBJ1-1; D perhaps matches TRBD1 (6 bases). The germline gives CDR1 MNHEY, CDR2 SVGAGI. This CDR3 comprises 15 residues. The ends were cut back, 9 bases at V and 1 base at J, with 18 bases in the middle. CDR3 sequence reads: CASSTQRTANTEAFF. CDR3 sequence (DNA): TGTGCCAGTTCAACGCAAAGGACAGCGAACACTGAAGCTTTCTTT.

This chain connects TRBV10-3 to TRBJ2-1; 10 bases line up with TRBD2. The length of the CDR3 is 12 residues. Germline CDR1 ENHRY, CDR2 SYGVKD. V shed 6 bases and J 10 bases; nucleotides not matched to a gene: 3. CDR3 region: CAISGTSAEQFF. CDR3 coding DNA: TGTGCCATCAGCGGGACTAGCGCCGAGCAGTTCTTC.

This clone has just a few counts. The V gene is TRBV5-1, the J gene TRBJ2-7; TRBD1 matches at 9 bases. V shed 4 bases and J 7 bases; nucleotides not matched to a gene: 3. This CDR3 comprises 12 residues. Germline V gene lookup returns CDR1 SGHRS and CDR2 YFSETQ. The CDR3 DNA follows: TGCGCCAGCAGCGACGGACAGGGGGAGCAGTACTTC. Translating it yields CASSDGQGEQYF.

This chain links TRBV18 with TRBJ2-3; D gene uncertain. This CDR3 comprises 14 residues. With 0 bases removed from V and 2 bases from J, the gap between germline ends came to 6 bases. In germline, CDR1 is KGHSH, CDR2 LQKENI. The CDR3 DNA is TGTGCCAGCTCACCACCGCAGAACACAGATACGCAGTATTTT. Translation gives CASSPPQNTDTQYF.

The chain combines TRBV28 with TRBJ2-7; TRBD2 is a possible D gene (5 bases). CDR1 and CDR2 from the germline V gene are MDHEN and SYDVKM. V lost 6 bases, J lost 6 bases, and 15 bases lay in between. The CDR3 is made up of 13 amino acids. The CDR3 nucleotides are TGTGCCAGCAGCCCCGAAGGGAGAGGCGAGCAGTACTTC. It codes for CASSPEGRGEQYF.

A few counts support this clone. V and J are TRBV6-5 and TRBJ2-7, with TRBD1 as a possible D gene (5 bases). V lost 0 bases and J lost 5, with 17 bases in between. The CDR3 is 16 residues long. Germline loops: CDR1 MNHEY, CDR2 SVGAGI. CDR3 loop: CASSYSMQGRKNEQYF. DNA of the CDR3: TGTGCCAGCAGTTACTCGATGCAGGGAAGGAAAAACGAGCAGTACTTC.

The V gene is TRBV6-6, the J gene TRBJ1-1; the D gene is possibly TRBD1 (6 bases). This CDR3 has 13 residues. Germline values: CDR1 MNHNY, CDR2 SVGAGI (reference sequence). V lost 7 bases and J lost 3, with 12 bases in between. In nucleotides, the CDR3 is TGTGCCAGCACCTACAGGGAAGACACTGAAGCTTTCTTT. Translated: CASTYREDTEAFF.

The chain's CDR3 is CASSSGLINYGYTF. CDR3 coding DNA: TGTGCCAGCAGCTCGGGACTCATTAACTATGGCTACACCTTC. The gene calls are TRBV2 and TRBJ1-2, with D maybe TRBD1 (5 bases). With 6 bases removed from V and 1 base from J, the gap between germline ends came to 12 bases. This CDR3 has 14 amino acids. Germline assignment: CDR1 SNHLY and CDR2 FYNNEI. Together with reference TRBV2 and TRBJ1-2, the CDR3 gives the full variable domain: EPEVTQTPSHQVTQMGQEVILRCVPISNHLYFYWYRQILGQKVEFLVSFYNNEISEKSEIFDDQFSVERPDGSNFTLKIRSTKLEDSAMYFCASSSGLINYGYTFGSGTRLTVV.

The chain links TRBV25-1 to TRBJ2-7; tentatively, D is TRBD2 (5 bases). V was cut by 6 bases and J by 3 bases, with 15 bases left in between. This CDR3 has 14 residues. The germline V gene encodes CDR1 MGHDK and CDR2 SYGVNS. As DNA, the CDR3 is TGTGCCAGCAGGCCCCGGGAATACATCTACGAGCAGTACTTC. This codes for CASRPREYIYEQYF.

The chain links TRBV2 to TRBJ2-3, with D tentatively TRBD2 (5 bases). V lost 7 bases to trimming and J lost 0 bases, with 14 bases between them. The CDR3 runs 15 residues. Germline CDR1 and CDR2: SNHLY and FYNNEI. The CDR3 nucleotides read TGTGCCAGCAATTCCGGCGGGTCTAGCACAGATACGCAGTATTTT. Amino acids: CASNSGGSSTDTQYF.

In this sample, this clone turned up once. The rearrangement uses TRBV14 and TRBJ1-1; a weak D match, TRBD1 (6 bases). From germline, CDR1 is SGHDN and CDR2 FVKESK. V was cut by 4 bases and J by 5 bases, with 17 bases left in between. There are 15 residues in the CDR3. The CDR3 DNA reads TGTGCCAGCAGCCCACGCAGGGGATACTTGACTGAAGCTTTCTTT. Its protein product is CASSPRRGYLTEAFF.

The chain couples TRBV28 to TRBJ1-2; D perhaps matches TRBD1 (5 bases). V dropped 5 bases and J dropped 1 base, with 8 bases sitting between them. CDR3 length: 13 amino acids. From germline, CDR1 is MDHEN and CDR2 SYDVKM. The CDR3: CASSPTVNYGYTF. The CDR3 nucleotides are TGTGCCAGCAGTCCGACAGTTAACTATGGCTACACCTTC.